These 18 T cell receptor beta chains came from one sample sequenced in a study of cytomegalovirus exposure and HLA in healthy donors. The primer mix had 60 Vbeta and 13 Jbeta primers. Assay: immunoSEQ multiplex PCR; the TCRdb copy retains only in-frame clones and omits some. The sample consists of about 150,000 clones, more than 70% of them appearing once. Material for sequencing was PBMCs. The receptor source for this set is a male donor in good health and CMV-seronegative.

The rearrangement joins TRBV7-9 to TRBJ2-3, with TRBD1 matching over 8 bases. The CDR3 extends over 17 amino acids. The germline V gene has CDR1 SEHNR and CDR2 FQNEAQ (reference sequence). The V gene end was trimmed by 4 bases and the J gene end by 3 bases; junction bases not matched to a gene: 12. The CDR3 loop reads CASSSPLGQGGTDTQYF. DNA of the CDR3: TGTGCCAGCAGCTCGCCCCTCGGACAGGGAGGAACAGATACGCAGTATTTT.

V and J are TRBV6-1 and TRBJ2-4; possibly TRBD1 for D (7 bases). Germline V CDR1 and CDR2: MNHNS, SASEGT. The CDR3 runs to 15 residues. V was trimmed by 2 bases and J by 3 bases, leaving 11 bases between them. The DNA of the CDR3 is TGTGCCAGCAGTGAACCAGGGGGGAGCAAAAACATTCAGTACTTC. Its translation is CASSEPGGSKNIQYF.

The genes are TRBV4-1 and TRBJ1-3; possible D gene TRBD1, 5 bases. The CDR3 is 17 amino acids. Trimming left V 0 bases short and J 0 bases short, with 12 bases between. Germline V gene lookup returns CDR1 MGHRA and CDR2 YSYEKL. CDR3: CASSQDSGTISGNTIYF. The CDR3, as DNA: TGCGCCAGCAGCCAAGATAGCGGGACCATCTCTGGAAACACCATATATTTT.

The chain employs TRBV29-1 and TRBJ2-7, with 11 bases aligning to TRBD2. The CDR3 length is 15 residues. Trimming removed 4 bases from V and 4 bases from J; junction bases left unmatched: 9. Germline V gives CDR1 SQVTM, CDR2 ANQGSEA. The CDR3 loop is CSVGNTGLADYEQYF. The CDR3 DNA is TGCAGCGTTGGTAACACGGGACTAGCGGATTACGAGCAGTACTTC.

The rearrangement uses TRBV7-2 and TRBJ2-2; TRBD2 matches 8 bases. CDR3 size: 15 residues. Looked up from germline, CDR1 is SGHTA and CDR2 is FQGNSA. V shed 5 bases and J 2 bases; nucleotides not matched to a gene: 4. The CDR3, as DNA: TGTGCCAGCAGCATTAGCGGGGCCAACACCGGGGAGCTGTTTTTT. It codes for CASSISGANTGELFF.

The chain links TRBV7-6 to TRBJ2-3, with a tentative D call TRBD1 (6 bases). Between the trimmed V and J ends, which lost 1 base and 0 bases, there was a span of 8 bases. The CDR3 is made up of 15 amino acids. Germline loops: CDR1 SGHVS, CDR2 FNYEAQ. CDR3 nucleotides: TGTGCCAGCAGCTTAGGGGGGCAGAGCACAGATACGCAGTATTTT. Its protein is CASSLGGQSTDTQYF.

This chain uses TRBV6-5 with TRBJ1-1, with D perhaps matching TRBD1 (5 bases). The CDR3 extends over 14 amino acids. Trimming removed 0 bases from V and 4 bases from J, with 9 bases in between. The V gene's germline CDR1 is MNHEY and CDR2 SVGAGI. This CDR3 reads CASSYSGRATEAFF. The CDR3, as DNA: TGTGCCAGCAGTTACTCGGGCAGGGCCACTGAAGCTTTCTTT.

The chain has TRBV2 and TRBJ2-1; TRBD2 matches at 9 bases. CDR1 SNHLY and CDR2 FYNNEI come from the germline V gene. V was clipped by 6 bases and J by 4 bases; unmatched bases: 10. CDR3 length: 16 amino acids. CDR3 sequence (DNA): TGTGCCAGCAGAAAGGTAGCGGGGGCCAATTACAATGAGCAGTTCTTC. Amino acids: CASRKVAGANYNEQFF.

This rearrangement joins TRBV2 to TRBJ1-2; 8 bases map to TRBD1. Germline values: CDR1 SNHLY, CDR2 FYNNEI. J gave up 4 bases and V 6 bases, and 7 bases lay outside the gene matches. The CDR3 has 14 amino acids. The CDR3 spells CASSVRQGSYGYTF. Here the CDR3 DNA reads TGTGCCAGCAGCGTCAGACAGGGGAGCTATGGCTACACCTTC.

The rearrangement links TRBV6-1 to TRBJ2-5; the match to TRBD2 covers 8 bases. There are 16 residues in the CDR3. Germline trimming cut 0 bases from V and 5 bases from J; bases unmatched to any gene: 8. Germline V gene lookup returns CDR1 MNHNS and CDR2 SASEGT. CDR3: CASSEATGGGRETQYF. CDR3 nucleotides: TGTGCCAGCAGTGAAGCGACGGGGGGGGGCCGGGAGACCCAGTACTTC.

This clone has a handful of counts. The chain links TRBV4-3 to TRBJ1-6; D remains unclear. The germline V gene encodes CDR1 LGHNA and CDR2 YSLEER. With 1 base removed from V and 9 bases from J, the gap between germline ends came to 10 bases. This CDR3 has 14 amino acids. This chain's CDR3 is CASSQGVSGSPLHF. The CDR3 region has the DNA TGCGCCAGCAGCCAAGGTGTGAGCGGTTCACCCCTCCACTTT.

The chain employs TRBV7-8 and TRBJ2-7; 11 bases are a match to TRBD1. V was pared by 1 base and J by 4 bases, with 6 bases of the junction left unmatched. This CDR3 comprises 16 residues. The V gene's germline CDR1 is SGHVS and CDR2 FQNEAQ. The CDR3 DNA sequence: TGTGCCAGCAGCTTAGTAGCGGGACAGGGGGGATACGAGCAGTACTTC. Residues: CASSLVAGQGGYEQYF.

This clone was detected only a few times. This sequence joins TRBV18 and TRBJ1-4; maybe TRBD1 (6 bases). This CDR3 comprises 18 residues. V was shortened by 1 base and J by 0 bases, with 15 bases between the two germline ends. Looked up from germline, CDR1 is KGHSH and CDR2 is LQKENI. The CDR3: CASSPRGQGPATNEKLFF. The CDR3 DNA sequence: TGTGCCAGCTCACCACGAGGGCAGGGGCCTGCAACTAATGAAAAACTGTTTTTT.

In its sample, this clone was seen a few times. The chain carries TRBV11-2 and TRBJ1-2; D is unclear. V shed 0 bases and J shed 8 bases, with 19 bases lying between them. The CDR3 runs 16 residues. Germline CDR1 SGHAT, CDR2 FQNNGV. The CDR3 reads CASSLDSSSQRRGYTF. CDR3 nucleotide sequence: TGTGCCAGCAGCTTAGATAGTAGCAGTCAAAGGAGGGGCTACACCTTC.

The V gene is TRBV2, the J gene TRBJ1-4; D possibly corresponds to TRBD1 (5 bases). V was shortened by 6 bases and J by 8 bases, with 19 bases between the two germline ends. CDR3 size: 15 residues. Looked up from germline, CDR1 is SNHLY and CDR2 is FYNNEI. CDR3 in DNA: TGTGCCAGCAGGCAGGGTTGGAGTAGTGGGGAAAAACTGTTTTTT. This codes for CASRQGWSSGEKLFF. Full variable domain (outside the CDR3, taken from reference TRBV2 and TRBJ1-4): EPEVTQTPSHQVTQMGQEVILRCVPISNHLYFYWYRQILGQKVEFLVSFYNNEISEKSEIFDDQFSVERPDGSNFTLKIRSTKLEDSAMYFCASRQGWSSGEKLFFGSGTQLSVL.

The chain recombines TRBV14 with TRBJ2-4; TRBD2 matches at 11 bases. V trimming: 4 bases; J trimming: 9 bases; junction bases outside the gene matches: 8. CDR1 is SGHDN and CDR2 is FVKESK in the germline V gene. The CDR3 length is 15 residues. CDR3 sequence reads: CASSPRSGGAGIQYF. The CDR3 DNA follows: TGTGCCAGCAGCCCTCGTAGCGGGGGGGCGGGCATTCAGTACTTC.

The rearrangement links TRBV7-9 to TRBJ2-3; no definite D call. In germline, CDR1 is SEHNR, CDR2 FQNEAQ (reference sequence). The CDR3 sequence is 12 residues long. Trimming stripped 4 bases from V and 9 bases from J, with 11 bases between. The CDR3 sequence is CASSSTEETQYF. The DNA for the CDR3 is TGTGCCAGCAGCTCGACTGAAGAAACGCAGTATTTT.

This sequence joins TRBV30 and TRBJ1-2, with TRBD1 as a possible D gene (5 bases). The length of the CDR3 is 13 residues. Per germline, CDR1 GTSNPN and CDR2 SVGIG (reference sequence). V shed 6 bases and J shed 6 bases, with 17 bases lying between them. The CDR3 loop reads CACQWGVGNGYTF. As DNA, the CDR3 is TGTGCCTGCCAATGGGGGGTAGGGAATGGCTACACCTTC.